The rows below give T cell receptor beta chains drawn from one sample of a study of blood T cell repertoires in COVID-19. Sequencing was performed with immunoSEQ multiplex PCR; in TCRdb, only in-frame clones are kept and a portion is missing. The table includes nearly 90,000 clones, 75% to 90% detected once. The sequenced material came from peripheral blood. The receptor set was obtained from an elderly man with acute or convalescent COVID-19. Each CDR3 is given with its conserved first and last residue. Each record gives: D gene, V gene, J gene, clone size, CDR3 protein, CDR3 DNA. A D gene is named only where the DNA matches it firmly. Size values are once, few and many counts, or a class for expanded clones, and some rows have none.

NA,TRBV5-1,TRBJ2-1,NA,CASSLGGGAPYNEQFF,TGCGCCAGCAGCTTGGGGGGCGGGGCGCCATACAATGAGCAGTTCTTC
TRBD1,TRBV5-1,TRBJ2-5,few,CASRGQGAEETQYF,TGCGCCAGCAGAGGACAGGGGGCCGAAGAGACCCAGTACTTC
NA,TRBV19,TRBJ1-1,once,CASSILGGRRGTEAFF,TGTGCCAGTAGTATTTTGGGGGGACGAAGGGGCACTGAAGCTTTCTTT
TRBD1,TRBV2,TRBJ1-2,NA,CASNSGTGAIYGYTF,TGTGCCAGCAACTCCGGGACAGGGGCCATCTATGGCTACACCTTC
NA,TRBV9,TRBJ1-2,once,CASSVTVTGSSIGYTF,TGTGCCAGCAGCGTGACTGTGACAGGATCCTCTATTGGCTACACCTTC
TRBD1,TRBV5-1,TRBJ2-6,few,CASSFTGGSGANVLTF,TGCGCCAGCAGCTTCACAGGGGGTTCTGGGGCCAACGTCCTGACTTTC
TRBD1,TRBV6-5,TRBJ1-5,NA,CASEGTEDRQPQHF,TGTGCCAGTGAAGGGACAGAGGACCGGCAGCCCCAGCATTTT
TRBD2,TRBV27,TRBJ2-3,once,CASRIAGGPTDTQYF,TGTGCCAGCAGGATAGCGGGGGGGCCCACAGATACGCAGTATTTT
TRBD1,TRBV3-1/TRBV3-2,TRBJ1-1,NA,CASSPGGIGAFF,TGTGCCAGCAGCCCAGGGGGGATCGGGGCTTTCTTT
TRBD2,TRBV10-3,TRBJ2-2,NA,CAISDPTSGRTGELFF,TGTGCCATCAGTGATCCGACTAGCGGGAGAACCGGGGAGCTGTTTTTT
NA,TRBV19,TRBJ2-7,once,CASRTIDGQNYEQYF,TGTGCCAGTAGAACGATTGATGGACAGAACTACGAGCAGTACTTC
TRBD2,TRBV28,TRBJ2-7,NA,CAVREGPFEQYF,TGTGCCGTACGGGAGGGCCCATTTGAGCAGTACTTC
TRBD2,TRBV9,TRBJ2-7,NA,CASSVGTSGGSYEQYF,TGTGCCAGCAGCGTAGGGACTAGCGGGGGCTCCTACGAGCAGTACTTC
TRBD2,TRBV10-3,TRBJ2-5,NA,CAIRPGLAGFLTETQYF,TGTGCCATCAGGCCGGGACTAGCGGGATTTTTAACAGAGACCCAGTACTTC
NA,TRBV6-2/TRBV6-3,TRBJ1-2,NA,CASSWQGYGYTF,TGTGCCAGCAGTTGGCAGGGCTATGGCTACACCTTC
NA,TRBV6-6,TRBJ2-2,NA,CASSYTIQGRGELFF,TGTGCCAGCAGTTACACGATACAGGGGAGGGGGGAGCTGTTTTTT
NA,TRBV18,TRBJ2-7,few,CASSPKLEEQYF,TGTGCCAGCTCACCTAAACTAGAAGAGCAGTACTTC
NA,TRBV27,TRBJ2-7,NA,CASSPRPITYEQYF,TGTGCCAGCAGTCCGAGGCCAATTACCTACGAGCAGTACTTC
TRBD1,TRBV28,TRBJ1-1,NA,CASSSPSAGGNTEAFF,TGTGCCAGCAGTTCTCCCTCTGCAGGGGGGAACACTGAAGCTTTCTTT
NA,TRBV19,TRBJ2-7,few,CASSPPGSYEQYF,TGTGCCAGTAGTCCCCCGGGGTCCTACGAGCAGTACTTC
TRBD2,TRBV18,TRBJ2-7,NA,CASSLSTPGLLQWEQYF,TGTGCCAGCTCACTATCTACACCGGGACTACTACAATGGGAGCAGTACTTC
NA,TRBV5-4,TRBJ1-2,NA,CASSLGQLYGYTF,TGTGCCAGCAGCTTGGGACAGCTCTATGGCTACACCTTC
NA,TRBV19,TRBJ1-4,NA,CASSRRGKNEKLFF,TGTGCCAGTAGTAGGAGGGGCAAGAATGAAAAACTGTTTTTT
NA,TRBV11-2,TRBJ1-1,once,CASSLGDRNTEAFF,TGTGCCAGCAGCTTAGGCGATCGGAACACTGAAGCTTTCTTT
NA,TRBV7-3,TRBJ1-6,NA,CASSLSPGAGALHF,TGTGCCAGCAGCTTAAGTCCCGGGGCGGGGGCCCTCCACTTT
TRBD2,TRBV5-4,TRBJ2-5,few,CASTTGAGGPQETQYF,TGTGCCAGCACCACCGGGGCGGGGGGGCCCCAAGAGACCCAGTACTTC
NA,TRBV11-2,TRBJ1-2,NA,CASSLDFGGPYGYTF,TGTGCCAGCAGCTTAGATTTCGGGGGGCCCTATGGCTACACCTTC
NA,TRBV19,TRBJ2-7,NA,CASSGQGGDEQYF,TGTGCCAGTAGCGGACAGGGAGGGGACGAGCAGTACTTC
NA,TRBV2,TRBJ2-7,few,CASNLQGGFYEQYF,TGTGCCAGCAATTTACAGGGAGGGTTCTACGAGCAGTACTTC
TRBD2,TRBV11-2,TRBJ2-7,NA,CASSLARPIAGLSYEQYF,TGTGCCAGCAGCTTAGCTCGACCTATAGCGGGACTTAGCTACGAGCAGTACTTC
NA,TRBV19,TRBJ2-5,NA,CASSQTGVKETQYF,TGTGCCAGTAGTCAAACGGGGGTTAAAGAGACCCAGTACTTC
TRBD1,TRBV28,TRBJ1-5,NA,CASSLSGGYQPQHF,TGTGCCAGCAGTTTATCAGGGGGCTATCAGCCCCAGCATTTT
TRBD2,TRBV7-2,TRBJ2-7,NA,CASSFLAGGYEQYF,TGTGCCAGCAGCTTTCTAGCGGGGGGCTACGAGCAGTACTTC
NA,TRBV30,TRBJ1-5,NA,CAWSAANRGNQPQHF,TGTGCCTGGAGTGCAGCTAACCGGGGGAATCAGCCCCAGCATTTT
NA,TRBV6-5,TRBJ1-1,NA,CASSYSEATEAFF,TGTGCCAGCAGTTACTCGGAGGCGACTGAAGCTTTCTTT
NA,TRBV25-1,TRBJ1-1,NA,CASEVNTEAFF,TGTGCCAGTGAGGTGAACACTGAAGCTTTCTTT